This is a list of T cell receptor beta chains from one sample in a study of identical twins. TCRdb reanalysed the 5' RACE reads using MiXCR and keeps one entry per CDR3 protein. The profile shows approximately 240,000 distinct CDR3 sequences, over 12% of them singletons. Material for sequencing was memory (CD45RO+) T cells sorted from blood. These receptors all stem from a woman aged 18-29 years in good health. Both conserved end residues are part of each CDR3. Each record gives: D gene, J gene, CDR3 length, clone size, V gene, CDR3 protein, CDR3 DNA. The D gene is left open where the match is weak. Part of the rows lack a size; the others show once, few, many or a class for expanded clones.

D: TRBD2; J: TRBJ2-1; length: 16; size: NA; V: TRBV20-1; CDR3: CSARDRIWVAGAQQFF; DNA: TGCAGTGCTAGAGATAGAATTTGGGTAGCGGGGGCCCAGCAGTTCTTC
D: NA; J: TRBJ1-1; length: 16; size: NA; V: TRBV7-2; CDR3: CASSLGLWGQNTEAFF; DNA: TGTGCCAGCAGCCTTGGTCTATGGGGACAGAACACTGAAGCTTTCTTT
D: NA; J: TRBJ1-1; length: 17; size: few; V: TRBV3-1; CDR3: CASRLSSGPALGTEAFF; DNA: TGTGCCAGCAGGCTATCCTCCGGCCCTGCGTTGGGCACTGAAGCTTTCTTT
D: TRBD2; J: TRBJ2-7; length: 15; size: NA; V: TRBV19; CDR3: CASSASGGASYEQYF; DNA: TGTGCCAGTAGTGCTAGCGGGGGCGCGTCCTACGAGCAGTACTTC
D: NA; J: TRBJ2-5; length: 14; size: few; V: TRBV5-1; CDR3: CASSLEPDPETQYF; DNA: TGCGCCAGCAGCTTGGAGCCTGACCCCGAGACCCAGTACTTC
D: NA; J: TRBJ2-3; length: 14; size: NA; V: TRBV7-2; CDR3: CASSSPNSADTQYF; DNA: TGTGCCAGCAGCTCCCCCAATTCGGCAGATACGCAGTATTTT
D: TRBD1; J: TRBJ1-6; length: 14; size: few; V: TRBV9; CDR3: CASSAGQGYSPLHF; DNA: TGTGCCAGCAGCGCGGGACAGGGGTATTCACCCCTCCACTTT
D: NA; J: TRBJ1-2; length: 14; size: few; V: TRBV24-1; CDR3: CATSDHTVNYGYTF; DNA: TGTGCCACCAGTGACCACACAGTTAACTATGGCTACACCTTC
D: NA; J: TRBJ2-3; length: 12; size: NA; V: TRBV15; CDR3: CATSRDKDTQYF; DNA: TGTGCCACCAGCAGAGATAAAGATACGCAGTATTTT
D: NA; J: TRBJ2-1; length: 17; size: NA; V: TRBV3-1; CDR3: CASSLSLAEPSYNEQFF; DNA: TGTGCCAGCAGCCTAAGCCTGGCAGAACCGTCCTACAATGAGCAGTTCTTC
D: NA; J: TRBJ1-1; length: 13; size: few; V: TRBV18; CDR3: CASSPPGHTEAFF; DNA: TGTGCCAGCTCACCACCTGGTCACACTGAAGCTTTCTTT
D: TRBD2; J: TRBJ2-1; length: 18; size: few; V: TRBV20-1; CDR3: CSARASLAGGPSYNEQFF; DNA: TGCAGTGCTAGGGCGTCACTAGCGGGAGGGCCTTCCTACAATGAGCAGTTCTTC
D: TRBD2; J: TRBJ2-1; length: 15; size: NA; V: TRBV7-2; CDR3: CASSLAAGTYNEQFF; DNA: TGTGCCAGCAGCTTAGCAGCGGGGACCTACAATGAGCAGTTCTTC